This T cell receptor (beta chain) emerged from a study of T cell responses to AZD1222 COVID-19 vaccine. Study overall: Second doses that came at about 4 or about 12 weeks were put together. Study-level results: A mostly white British donor set with more females was recruited, and clonal diversity was possibly underestimated. CD4 TCRs linked to vaccination spanned spike, dominating at 160-218 and 743-854.

This clone was seen only once. Its antigen is as yet unknown. The assay was immunoSEQ multiplex PCR, and TCRdb's table has in-frame clones only and misses some. The sample shows roughly 120,000 clones, 85% to 90% of them seen only once. V lost 5 bases and J lost 1, with 8 bases in between. This CDR3 is 13 amino acids long. The V call is TRBV12-3 or TRBV12-4, the J call TRBJ1-1, with unresolved D. The TCR comes from an adult in good health. The starting material was peripheral blood, obtained on day 0 of AZD1222 vaccination. CDR3 region: CASSLSPNTEAFF. CDR3 nucleotide sequence: TGTGCCAGCAGTCTGTCCCCGAACACTGAAGCTTTCTTT.